The TCR beta chain under discussion was sequenced for a study of shared T cell receptors in the human thymus. Produced via immunoSEQ multiplex PCR; TCRdb's table is partial and in-frame only. The repertoire includes over 650,000 clones, more than 70% of them detected once, and under 0.01% sits in the top ten. The CDR3 is 20 amino acids. Germline CDR1 and CDR2: KGHSH and LQKENI. V lost 2 bases to trimming and J lost 2 bases; unmatched junction nucleotides: 14. In addition, the sample was reused for a study of human thymus T cells. That paper states: The people who donated were healthy Finnish babies having corrective surgery for congenital heart defects. The thymus tissue came from resections taken during corrective heart surgery. Reports from related research described highly overlapping thymic repertoires among unrelated individuals.

Specimen: thymocytes. The chain is built from TRBV18 and TRBJ2-5, with 13 bases that match TRBD2. This clonotype originated in a boy under two years old with a congenital heart defect. The DNA of the CDR3 is TGTGCCAGCTCACCAACCGGGACGGCGGGACTAGCGGGACCTCAAGAGACCCAGTACTTC. This translates into CASSPTGTAGLAGPQETQYF.